These 8 T cell receptor beta chains came from one sample sequenced in a study of sequential checkpoint blockade in melanoma. TCRdb's table, derived via immunoSEQ multiplex PCR, lists solely in-frame clones and lacks some. Among some 35,000 clones, about 88% were seen once, and the ten largest hold around 12%. Stated treatment: randomized to nivolumab then ipilimumab (arm A) or the reverse (arm B). Sequenced here: CD8+ T cells sorted from blood (inferred from file names), sampled from a patient given nivolumab and ipilimumab in sequence. The receptors shown here come from a human donor with melanoma.

This chain links TRBV2 with TRBJ1-3; TRBD1 matches at 8 bases. The J segment lost 6 bases and the V segment lost 5 bases, leaving 9 bases of the junction unmatched. There are 15 residues in the CDR3. Germline V CDR1 and CDR2: SNHLY, FYNNEI. The CDR3 sequence: CASSILTGVANTIYF. The DNA for the CDR3 is TGTGCCAGCAGTATACTGACAGGGGTGGCAAACACCATATATTTT. Drawing the rest from reference TRBV2 and TRBJ1-3, the complete variable domain is EPEVTQTPSHQVTQMGQEVILRCVPISNHLYFYWYRQILGQKVEFLVSFYNNEISEKSEIFDDQFSVERPDGSNFTLKIRSTKLEDSAMYFCASSILTGVANTIYFGEGSWLTVV.

This sequence joins TRBV5-7 and TRBJ1-2, with D possibly matching TRBD1 (5 bases). TRBV5-7 is an ORF for which the function is uncertain. The V gene lost 10 bases and the J gene lost 0 bases, with 10 bases spanning the gap. The CDR3 runs to 12 residues. The CDR3 reads CAWWGANYGYTF. CDR3 in DNA: TGTGCCTGGTGGGGGGCTAACTATGGCTACACCTTC.

CDR3 sequence reads: CASSLGGTGGYEQYV. The CDR3 DNA reads TGTGCCAGCAGCTTGGGTGGGACAGGGGGATACGAGCAGTACGTC. The V gene is TRBV5-3, the J gene TRBJ2-7, with 11 bases matching TRBD1. TRBV5-3 is annotated as an ORF whose role is uncertain. The CDR3 sequence is 15 residues long.

V and J are TRBV29-1 and TRBJ2-7, with 7 nucleotides matching TRBD2. Trimming cost V 3 bases and J 2 bases; bases outside gene matches: 7. CDR3 length equals 14 residues. The germline CDR1 and CDR2 sequences are SQVTM and ANQGSEA. CDR3 loop: CSVEVGRRPYEQYF. Here the CDR3 DNA reads TGCAGCGTTGAGGTCGGGAGGCGTCCCTACGAGCAGTACTTC.

The J gene is TRBJ1-1, the V gene TRBV27, with a possible D match to TRBD1 (6 bases). Trimming pared 7 bases from V and 4 bases from J, leaving 19 bases between. The CDR3 sequence is 15 residues long. Germline values: CDR1 MNHEY, CDR2 SMNVEV (reference sequence). CDR3 DNA sequence: TGTGCCAGCAACCTAGGGAGGGGGGCGACCACTGAAGCTTTCTTT. As protein: CASNLGRGATTEAFF.

V is TRBV13 and J is TRBJ2-2; D gene ambiguous. The CDR3 length is 15 residues. Germline V lookup: CDR1 PRHDT, CDR2 FYEKMQ (reference sequence). V lost 1 base and J 0 bases, leaving 6 bases between the germline ends. The CDR3 is CASSLAQTNTGELFF. The CDR3 DNA sequence: TGTGCCAGCAGCTTAGCACAGACGAACACCGGGGAGCTGTTTTTT.

This clone has only a few counts. The rearrangement uses TRBV4-2 and TRBJ2-7; 7 bases line up with TRBD1. The CDR3 consists of 14 residues. V was pared by 4 bases and J by 4 bases, with 7 bases of the junction left unmatched. Germline CDR1 is LGHNA and CDR2 is YNFKEQ. The CDR3: CASSPGTDPYEQYV. The DNA of the CDR3 is TGTGCCAGCAGCCCCGGGACAGACCCATACGAGCAGTACGTC.

V and J are TRBV7-9 and TRBJ2-7; possibly TRBD1 for D (6 bases). Per germline, CDR1 SEHNR and CDR2 FQNEAQ (reference sequence). The CDR3 sequence is 13 residues long. Trimming cost V 5 bases and J 2 bases, with 10 bases left between them. The CDR3: CASSRTVTYEQYF. Written as DNA, the CDR3 is TGTGCCAGCAGCCGGACAGTGACCTACGAGCAGTACTTC.